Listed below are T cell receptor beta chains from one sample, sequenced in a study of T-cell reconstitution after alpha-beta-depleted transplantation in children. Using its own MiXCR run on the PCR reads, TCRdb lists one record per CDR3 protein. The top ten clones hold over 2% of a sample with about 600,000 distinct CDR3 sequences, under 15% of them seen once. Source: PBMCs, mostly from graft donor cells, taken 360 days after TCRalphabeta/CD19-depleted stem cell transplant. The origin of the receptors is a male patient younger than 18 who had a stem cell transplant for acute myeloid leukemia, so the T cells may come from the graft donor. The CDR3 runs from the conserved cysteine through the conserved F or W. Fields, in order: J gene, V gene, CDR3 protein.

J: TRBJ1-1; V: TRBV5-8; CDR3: CASSLAPPGVTEAFF
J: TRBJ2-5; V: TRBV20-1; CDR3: CSAPGEGQETQYF
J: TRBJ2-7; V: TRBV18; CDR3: CASSPPAVLGSYEQYF
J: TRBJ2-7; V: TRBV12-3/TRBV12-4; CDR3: CASSTGVAGPSYEQYF
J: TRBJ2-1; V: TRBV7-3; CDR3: CASSLTLDRVEQFF
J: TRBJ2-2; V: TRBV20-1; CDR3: CSATRGTYTGELFF
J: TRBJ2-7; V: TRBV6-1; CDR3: CASSVAGKDEQYF
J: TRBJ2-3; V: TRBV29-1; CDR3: CSKQGFDTDTQYF
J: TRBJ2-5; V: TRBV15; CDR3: CATSRGRTLRLQETQYF
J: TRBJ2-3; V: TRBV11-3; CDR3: CASASGSTDTQYF
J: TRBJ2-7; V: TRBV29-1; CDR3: CSVLGLAGPYEQYF
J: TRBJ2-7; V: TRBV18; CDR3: CASSPKDNSYEQYF
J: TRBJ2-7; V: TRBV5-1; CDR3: CASSLALAAEQYF
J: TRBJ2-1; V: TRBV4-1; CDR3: CASSQDENEQFF
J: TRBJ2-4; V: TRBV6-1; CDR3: CASSEASGRVAKNIQYF
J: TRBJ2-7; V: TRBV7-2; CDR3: CASRLGQVPYEQYF
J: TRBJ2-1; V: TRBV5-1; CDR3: CASSRGFYEFF
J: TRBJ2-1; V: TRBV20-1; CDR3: CSAPGAERVAPGGNEQFF
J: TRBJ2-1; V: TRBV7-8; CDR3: CASSSRFYRNEQFF
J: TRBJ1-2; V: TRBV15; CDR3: CATSLPLGGYYGYTF
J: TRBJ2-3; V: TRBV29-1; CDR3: CSTGARDAYTDTQYF
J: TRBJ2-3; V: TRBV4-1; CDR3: CASSQETLAGGTDTQYF
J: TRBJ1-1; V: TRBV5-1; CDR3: CASSSRGFEAFF
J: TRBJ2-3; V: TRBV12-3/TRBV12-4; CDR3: CASSSKGATWIDTQYF
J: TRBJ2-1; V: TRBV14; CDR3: CASSPRLAGGDEQFF
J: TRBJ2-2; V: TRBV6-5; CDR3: CATLRTGELFF
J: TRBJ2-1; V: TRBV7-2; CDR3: CASSLGGGLPLGEQFF
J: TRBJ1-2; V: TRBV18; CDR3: CASSPLRDGYTF
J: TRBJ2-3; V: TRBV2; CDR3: CASRVGRGTDTQYF
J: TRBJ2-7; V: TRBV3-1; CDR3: CASSQDPSEQYF
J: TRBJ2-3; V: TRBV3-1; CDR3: CASSQKTSGNTDTQYF
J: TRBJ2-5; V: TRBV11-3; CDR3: CASSRDREQETQYF
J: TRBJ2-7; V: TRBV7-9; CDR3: CASSLPSGGYDYEQYF
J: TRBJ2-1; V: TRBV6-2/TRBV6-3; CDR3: CASSYGTSGRPYNEQFF